Ten or more counts support the clone carrying this T cell receptor (beta chain). Antigen: not known. The sample is drawn from a study of breast tumors, draining lymph nodes, adjacent tissues. Study-level findings and limits: Tumors had less TCR diversity than lymph nodes, more than nontumor tissue. Data fit most tumor T cells coming from lymph node, expanding in tumor. Luminal-like breast cancer showed significantly higher tumor–nontumor repertoire similarity than basal-like.

TCRdb reprocessed the multiplex PCR reads via MiXCR and lists one record per CDR3 protein. The sample holds approximately 120,000 distinct CDR3 sequences, 21% seen once. Breast cancer patients provided tissue from their axillary draining lymph nodes. V lost 2 bases and J lost 4, with 10 bases in between. Germline values: CDR1 LNHDA, CDR2 SQIVND (reference sequence). The CDR3 runs 14 residues. The sequence came from a female donor with breast cancer. Some clones in this sample may be carry-over from other donors' samples. The sequenced sample was axillary lymph node tissue. J is TRBJ2-3 and V is TRBV19; D could derive from TRBD1 or TRBD2 (5 bases each). Written as DNA, the CDR3 is TGTGCCAGTAGTATACTCTTGGGGGCAGATACGCAGTATTTT. Translation: CASSILLGADTQYF.